These T cell receptor beta chains were read from a single sample in a study of CD8 T cells in Susac syndrome. TCRdb redid the calling of the immunoSEQ multiplex PCR reads with MiXCR, one entry per CDR3 protein. The data contain 20,000 to 25,000 distinct CDR3 sequences, 85% to 95% of them singletons. Sequencing input: CD8+ T cells from PBMCs. These TCRs come from a human donor in good health. CDR3s include the opening cysteine and the closing phenylalanine or tryptophan. Fields, in order: clone size, V gene, J gene, D gene, CDR3 protein, CDR3 DNA. D genes are given only for firm matches. Clone size is stated in some rows and not others, as once, few, many or a class when expanded.

clone size: -
V gene: TRBV19
J gene: TRBJ1-5
D gene: -
CDR3 protein: CASSPTPGPWNQPQHF
CDR3 DNA: TGTGCCAGTAGTCCTACCCCGGGGCCTTGGAATCAGCCCCAGCATTTT

clone size: -
V gene: TRBV27
J gene: TRBJ2-2
D gene: -
CDR3 protein: CASSLLGVGELFF
CDR3 DNA: TGTGCCAGCAGTTTATTGGGGGTGGGGGAGCTGTTTTTT

clone size: -
V gene: TRBV4-1
J gene: TRBJ2-5
D gene: -
CDR3 protein: CASSQEERFRGQETQYF
CDR3 DNA: TGCGCCAGCAGCCAAGAAGAAAGATTCCGGGGCCAAGAGACCCAGTACTTC

clone size: once
V gene: TRBV12-3/TRBV12-4
J gene: TRBJ2-5
D gene: -
CDR3 protein: CASSLWDSQETQYF
CDR3 DNA: TGTGCCAGCAGTTTATGGGATTCTCAAGAGACCCAGTACTTC

clone size: -
V gene: TRBV19
J gene: TRBJ1-1
D gene: TRBD1
CDR3 protein: CASTIGQVNTEAFF
CDR3 DNA: TGTGCCAGTACTATTGGACAGGTGAACACTGAAGCTTTCTTT

clone size: once
V gene: TRBV5-6
J gene: TRBJ2-2
D gene: -
CDR3 protein: CASSFGPTGTTNTGELFF
CDR3 DNA: TGTGCCAGCAGCTTCGGTCCAACCGGGACAACGAACACCGGGGAGCTGTTTTTT

clone size: -
V gene: TRBV5-8
J gene: TRBJ1-4
D gene: -
CDR3 protein: CASSKAGVSNEKLFF
CDR3 DNA: TGTGCCAGCAGCAAGGCAGGGGTATCTAATGAAAAACTGTTTTTT

clone size: -
V gene: TRBV27
J gene: TRBJ1-2
D gene: TRBD1
CDR3 protein: CASSFKARGFYGYTF
CDR3 DNA: TGTGCCAGCAGTTTTAAGGCCAGGGGGTTTTATGGCTACACCTTC

clone size: -
V gene: TRBV7-2
J gene: TRBJ1-5
D gene: -
CDR3 protein: CASSRARSSNQPQHF
CDR3 DNA: TGTGCCAGCAGCCGCGCACGGAGTAGCAATCAGCCCCAGCATTTT

clone size: -
V gene: TRBV7-6
J gene: TRBJ2-2
D gene: -
CDR3 protein: CASSLESGWAGELSF
CDR3 DNA: TGTGCCAGCAGCTTAGAGTCAGGGTGGGCCGGGGAGCTGTCTTTT

clone size: -
V gene: TRBV5-1
J gene: TRBJ2-1
D gene: TRBD2
CDR3 protein: CASSFPTSGGPDQNEQFF
CDR3 DNA: TGCGCCAGCAGCTTTCCTACTAGCGGGGGGCCAGATCAAAATGAGCAGTTCTTC

clone size: -
V gene: TRBV7-9
J gene: TRBJ1-2
D gene: TRBD1
CDR3 protein: CASSFGQGGGYTF
CDR3 DNA: TGTGCCAGCAGCTTTGGACAGGGGGGAGGCTACACCTTC

clone size: -
V gene: TRBV2
J gene: TRBJ2-3
D gene: -
CDR3 protein: CASKRGPRPDTQYF
CDR3 DNA: TGTGCCAGCAAGAGGGGTCCGCGGCCAGATACGCAGTATTTT

clone size: -
V gene: TRBV6-2/TRBV6-3
J gene: TRBJ2-1
D gene: -
CDR3 protein: CASSYSRAGGNIYNEQFF
CDR3 DNA: TGTGCCAGCAGTTACTCGAGGGCAGGGGGGAACATTTACAATGAGCAGTTCTTC

clone size: -
V gene: TRBV5-1
J gene: TRBJ2-3
D gene: -
CDR3 protein: CASRVQSGTDTQYF
CDR3 DNA: TGCGCCAGCAGAGTGCAGTCTGGCACAGATACGCAGTATTTT

clone size: -
V gene: TRBV27
J gene: TRBJ1-2
D gene: -
CDR3 protein: CASWRANYGYTF
CDR3 DNA: TGTGCCAGTTGGAGAGCTAACTATGGCTACACCTTC

clone size: -
V gene: TRBV6-2/TRBV6-3
J gene: TRBJ2-4
D gene: TRBD1
CDR3 protein: CASSYGTGGKDIQYF
CDR3 DNA: TGTGCCAGCAGTTACGGGACAGGGGGCAAGGACATTCAGTACTTC

clone size: -
V gene: TRBV2
J gene: TRBJ1-5
D gene: -
CDR3 protein: CASIGEGGNQPRHF
CDR3 DNA: TGTGCCAGCATCGGGGAGGGGGGCAATCAGCCCCGGCATTTT

clone size: -
V gene: TRBV4-3
J gene: TRBJ2-7
D gene: -
CDR3 protein: CASSQDPRGGYEQYF
CDR3 DNA: TGCGCCAGCAGCCAAGATCCCAGGGGCGGCTACGAGCAGTACTTC

clone size: -
V gene: TRBV11-2
J gene: TRBJ1-5
D gene: -
CDR3 protein: CASSLSNRVGQPQHF
CDR3 DNA: TGTGCCAGCAGCTTGAGCAACAGGGTAGGGCAGCCCCAGCATTTT

clone size: once
V gene: TRBV20-1
J gene: TRBJ2-3
D gene: TRBD2
CDR3 protein: CSAQRGGPDTQYF
CDR3 DNA: TGCAGTGCTCAGCGGGGGGGCCCAGATACGCAGTATTTT

clone size: -
V gene: TRBV5-4
J gene: TRBJ1-1
D gene: -
CDR3 protein: CASSLRGDTEAFF
CDR3 DNA: TGTGCCAGCAGCTTGCGTGGCGACACTGAAGCTTTCTTT

clone size: -
V gene: TRBV5-1
J gene: TRBJ2-1
D gene: TRBD1
CDR3 protein: CASSSWTGDYNEQFF
CDR3 DNA: TGCGCCAGCAGCTCATGGACAGGGGACTACAATGAGCAGTTCTTC

clone size: -
V gene: TRBV6-2/TRBV6-3
J gene: TRBJ2-4
D gene: -
CDR3 protein: CASSYSSVGKIIQYF
CDR3 DNA: TGTGCCAGCAGTTACTCCTCCGTAGGCAAGATCATTCAGTACTTC

clone size: -
V gene: TRBV2
J gene: TRBJ1-1
D gene: -
CDR3 protein: CASPNKNTEAFF
CDR3 DNA: TGTGCCAGCCCCAACAAGAACACTGAAGCTTTCTTT

clone size: -
V gene: TRBV20-1
J gene: TRBJ2-1
D gene: TRBD2
CDR3 protein: CSASTLLAGGYNEQFF
CDR3 DNA: TGCAGTGCTAGCACCCTTCTAGCGGGGGGCTACAATGAGCAGTTCTTC

clone size: -
V gene: TRBV6-2/TRBV6-3
J gene: TRBJ2-1
D gene: TRBD1
CDR3 protein: CASTTGDNEQFF
CDR3 DNA: TGTGCCAGCACGACAGGGGACAATGAGCAGTTCTTC

clone size: -
V gene: TRBV7-9
J gene: TRBJ2-7
D gene: -
CDR3 protein: CASSKGLSEQYF
CDR3 DNA: TGTGCCAGCAGCAAGGGACTTAGCGAGCAGTACTTC

clone size: -
V gene: TRBV7-9
J gene: TRBJ1-1
D gene: -
CDR3 protein: CASSGKGVELVTEAFF
CDR3 DNA: TGTGCCAGCAGCGGAAAGGGGGTAGAGTTGGTCACTGAAGCTTTCTTT

clone size: -
V gene: TRBV6-2/TRBV6-3
J gene: TRBJ1-1
D gene: -
CDR3 protein: CASSYPGRGSTEAFF
CDR3 DNA: TGTGCCAGCAGTTACCCCGGACGGGGTAGCACTGAAGCTTTCTTT

clone size: -
V gene: TRBV4-3
J gene: TRBJ2-3
D gene: TRBD2
CDR3 protein: CASSPGRAGGPGDTQYF
CDR3 DNA: TGCGCCAGCAGCCCCGGACGTGCGGGGGGGCCAGGGGATACGCAGTATTTT

clone size: -
V gene: TRBV25-1
J gene: TRBJ1-2
D gene: -
CDR3 protein: CASTPPGGYDYGYTF
CDR3 DNA: TGTGCCAGCACCCCCCCAGGCGGCTATGACTATGGCTACACCTTC

clone size: -
V gene: TRBV14
J gene: TRBJ1-1
D gene: -
CDR3 protein: CASSPRGSFEAFF
CDR3 DNA: TGTGCCAGCAGCCCGAGGGGGAGCTTTGAAGCTTTCTTT

clone size: -
V gene: TRBV7-8
J gene: TRBJ2-7
D gene: TRBD2
CDR3 protein: CASSLASGGANSYEQYF
CDR3 DNA: TGTGCCAGCAGCTTAGCTAGCGGGGGGGCTAACTCCTACGAGCAGTACTTC

clone size: -
V gene: TRBV12-3/TRBV12-4
J gene: TRBJ2-3
D gene: TRBD2
CDR3 protein: CASSPPSGDGTDTQYF
CDR3 DNA: TGTGCCAGCAGCCCTCCGAGCGGGGACGGTACAGATACGCAGTATTTT

clone size: -
V gene: TRBV13
J gene: TRBJ2-1
D gene: TRBD2
CDR3 protein: CASSPQLPRGVSYNEQFF
CDR3 DNA: TGTGCCAGCAGCCCACAACTCCCCCGGGGGGTCTCCTACAATGAGCAGTTCTTC